Sequencing of this TCR beta chain was carried out in a study of blood T cell repertoires in COVID-19. Data came from immunoSEQ multiplex PCR; TCRdb stores just in-frame clones and leaves some out. The data hold hundreds of thousands of clones, with approximately 90% observed a single time. CDR1 is LGHNT, CDR2 FRNRAP, per germline. CDR3 length equals 16 residues. Trimming took 4 bases from V and 1 from J, leaving 14 bases between them. The clonotype was recovered from a man aged 30-40 years who had recovered from COVID-19. The sample taken for sequencing was PBMCs or T cells enriched from blood (not recorded which). V usage is TRBV12-5 and J usage is TRBJ2-4; a weak D match, TRBD1 (6 bases). The CDR3 bases are TGTGCTAGTGGTTCCCCAAAACAGGGTGCCAAAAACATTCAGTACTTC. Protein product: CASGSPKQGAKNIQYF. The complete variable domain, with remaining parts taken from reference TRBV12-5 and TRBJ2-4, reads DARVTQTPRHKVTEMGQEVTMRCQPILGHNTVFWYRQTMMQGLELLAYFRNRAPLDDSGMPKDRFSAEMPDATLATLKIQPSEPRDSAVYFCASGSPKQGAKNIQYFGAGTRLSVL.